Sequencing of this TCR beta chain was carried out in a study of control samples from healthy donors and cancer patients. Repertoires were generated with immunoSEQ multiplex PCR, while TCRdb's copy carries only in-frame clones and drops some. The sample contains some 78,000 clones, 85% to 90% of which appear only once. Trimming left V 5 bases short and J 2 bases short, with 13 bases between. Germline V gives CDR1 MNHEY, CDR2 SVGAGI. The CDR3 has 15 amino acids. The chain joins TRBV6-5 to TRBJ2-1, with D maybe TRBD1 (6 bases). Material: blood. The TCR comes from an older woman in good health. CDR3 residues: CASSPQGTPYNEQFF. In nucleotides, the CDR3 is TGTGCCAGCAGTCCACAGGGTACCCCCTACAATGAGCAGTTCTTC.